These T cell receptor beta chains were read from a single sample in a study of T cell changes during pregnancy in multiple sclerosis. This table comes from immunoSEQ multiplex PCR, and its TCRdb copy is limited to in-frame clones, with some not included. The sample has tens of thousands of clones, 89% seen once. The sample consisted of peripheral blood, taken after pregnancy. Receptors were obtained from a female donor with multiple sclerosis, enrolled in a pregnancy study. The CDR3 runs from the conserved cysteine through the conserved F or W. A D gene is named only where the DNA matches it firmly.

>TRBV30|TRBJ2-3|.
TGTGCCTGGAGTGTGAGAGGAGATACGCAGTATTTT
CAWSVRGDTQYF
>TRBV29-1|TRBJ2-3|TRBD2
TGCAGCGTTGATGGTTGGGGGGGGACTAGCACAGATACGCAGTATTTT
CSVDGWGGTSTDTQYF
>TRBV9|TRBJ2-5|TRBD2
TGTGCCAGCAGCGTCTTTAGCGGGGGGGTTCAAGAGACCCAGTACTTC
CASSVFSGGVQETQYF
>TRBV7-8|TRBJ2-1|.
TGTGCCAGCAGCATCACCTGGACAAAGCAGTTCTTC
CASSITWTKQFF
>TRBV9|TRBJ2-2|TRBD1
TGTGCCAGCACCAGGACAGGGAACACCGGGGAGCTGTTTTTT
CASTRTGNTGELFF
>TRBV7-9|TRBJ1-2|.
TGTGCCAGCAGCTTCCGGACACCACTTAACTATGGCTACACCTTC
CASSFRTPLNYGYTF
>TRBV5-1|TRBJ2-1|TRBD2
TGCGCCAGCAGGCGGGGGGGTAGCAATGAGCAGTTCTTC
CASRRGGSNEQFF
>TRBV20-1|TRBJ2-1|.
TGCAGTGCCCTCTTCAATGAGCAGTTCTTC
CSALFNEQFF
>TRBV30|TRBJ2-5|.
TGTGCCTGGAGTGTCCTTAGTTTTAAAGAGACCCAGTACTTC
CAWSVLSFKETQYF
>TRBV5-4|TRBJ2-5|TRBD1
TGTGCAAGCAGCAGAAGTGTACCAGGGGGCGGAAAGACCCAGTACTTC
CASSRSVPGGGKTQYF
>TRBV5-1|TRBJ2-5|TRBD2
TGCGCCAGCAGCTCGGGACTAGCGGGGGGCCAAGAGACCCAGTACTTC
CASSSGLAGGQETQYF
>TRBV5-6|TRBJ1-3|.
TGTGCCAGCAGCACAGGGTTAACGGGAAACACCATATATTTT
CASSTGLTGNTIYF
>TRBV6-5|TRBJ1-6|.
TGTGCCAGCAGTCGGGAGGGCAATTCACCCCTCCACTTT
CASSREGNSPLHF
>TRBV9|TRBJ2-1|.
TGTGCCAGCAGCGTAGCTAGTGGCAATGAGCAGTTCTTC
CASSVASGNEQFF
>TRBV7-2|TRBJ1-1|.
TGTGCCAGCAGCTTAGGATTTGGGCAGGTGAACACTGAAGCTTTCTTT
CASSLGFGQVNTEAFF
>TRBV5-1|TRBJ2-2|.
TGCGCCAGCAGCGCGGGGACGGCGATGTACACCGGGGAACTGTTTTTT
CASSAGTAMYTGELFF
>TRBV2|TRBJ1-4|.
TGTGCCAGCAGCCGGGTTGCAACTAATGAAAAACTGTTTTTT
CASSRVATNEKLFF
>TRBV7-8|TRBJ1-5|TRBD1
TGTGCCAGCAGCTTAGACAGGGGCAGCAATCAGCCCCAGCATTTT
CASSLDRGSNQPQHF
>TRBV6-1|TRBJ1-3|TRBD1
TGTGCCAGCAGTGCCCGCGCCAGGGGGCAGGACACCATATATTTT
CASSARARGQDTIYF
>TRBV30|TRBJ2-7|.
TGTGCCTGGAGTTCAGGGTTGGAGTCCGAGCAGTACTTC
CAWSSGLESEQYF
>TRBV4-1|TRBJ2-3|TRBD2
TGCGCCAGCAGCCAAGAATCACTGCGGGAGGGAGATACGCAGTATTTT
CASSQESLREGDTQYF
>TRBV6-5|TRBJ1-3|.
TGTGCCAGCAGACTTTACTCTGGAAACACCATATATTTT
CASRLYSGNTIYF
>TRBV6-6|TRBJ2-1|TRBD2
TGTGCCAGCATAAGGCGGGGGGGCGTCGAAGACAATGAGCAGTTCTTC
CASIRRGGVEDNEQFF
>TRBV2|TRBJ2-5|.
TGTGCCAGCCGGAAGGAGAGTTGGGAGACCCAGTACTTC
CASRKESWETQYF
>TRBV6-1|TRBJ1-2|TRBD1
TGTGCCAGCAGTGAAGCGGGACAGGGAACGGGCTACACCTTC
CASSEAGQGTGYTF
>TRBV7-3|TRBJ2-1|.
TGTGCCAGCAGCTTAATGGGGCCCTTGGGATATGAGCAGTTCTTC
CASSLMGPLGYEQFF
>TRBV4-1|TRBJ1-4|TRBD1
TGCGCCAGCAGCCCTTGGACAGGGGGAGAAAAACTGTTTTTT
CASSPWTGGEKLFF
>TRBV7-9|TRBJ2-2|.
TGTGCCAGCAGCTTAACGAGCGCCGGGGAGCTGTTTTTT
CASSLTSAGELFF
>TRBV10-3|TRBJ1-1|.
TGTGCCATCAGTGATTGGGGAGTCCCTGAAGCTTTCTTT
CAISDWGVPEAFF